This T cell receptor beta chain appears in the sequencing data of a study of shared clonotypes between healthy human individuals. The overall study: Researchers assigned three CD4 naive, three CD4 memory, two CD8 naive and one CD8 memory plate to each donor. The study's findings and limits: Memory subsets generally showed smaller estimated richness than naive subsets did.

Donors had no recently reported acute infections or vaccinations and were HIV-negative. Together with CD45RO+ cells, CCR7-negative CD45RA+ TemRA cells were included in CD8 memory. In the case of this clone: What it binds is unknown.

Germline V gives CDR1 SGHRS, CDR2 YFSETQ. V shed 2 bases and J 0 bases; nucleotides not matched to a gene: 2. The CDR3 sequence is 16 residues long. The method was immunoSEQ multiplex PCR; TCRdb's version includes in-frame clones alone and lacks a portion of them. The sample lists a few hundred thousand clones; about 96% were seen once. This chain uses TRBV5-1 with TRBJ2-2; 9 bases agree with TRBD2. What was sequenced was memory CD8+ T cells sorted from blood. Subset specified: CD45RO+ cells pooled with CCR7-negative TemRA cells. This TCR was recovered from a man aged 25 to 40 in good health. For the CDR3, the DNA is TGCGCCAGCAGCTTCCAGCGGGAGGCGAACACCGGGGAGCTGTTTTTT. Amino acids: CASSFQREANTGELFF. Full variable domain (rest looked up from reference TRBV5-1 and TRBJ2-2): KAGVTQTPRYLIKTRGQQVTLSCSPISGHRSVSWYQQTPGQGLQFLFEYFSETQRNKGNFPGRFSGRQFSNSRSEMNVSTLELGDSALYLCASSFQREANTGELFFGEGSRLTVL.